This TCR beta chain was identified during a study of blood T cell repertoires in COVID-19. About the research overall: There were acute and convalescent COVID-19 samples, and they came from the United States, Italy and Spain.

Generated by immunoSEQ multiplex PCR, the TCRdb table keeps only in-frame clones and is missing some. The repertoire consists of some 270,000 clones, with 70% to 90% occurring once and the leading ten covering approximately 4.2%. Before being deemed recovered, Cohort 3 donors had two negative PCRs, clearance, or symptom resolution. Germline loops: CDR1 SEHNR, CDR2 FQNEAQ (reference sequence). The CDR3 has 11 amino acids. V lost 4 bases, J lost 16 bases, and 4 bases stayed unmatched. The sequencing input was PBMCs or T cells enriched from blood (not recorded which). This TCR came from a woman in her 30s who had recovered from COVID-19. This rearrangement joins TRBV7-9 to TRBJ2-1, with 10 bases matching TRBD1. The CDR3 region is CASSSGTGAFF. CDR3 DNA sequence: TGTGCCAGCAGCTCCGGGACAGGGGCCTTCTTC.